The 8 T cell receptor beta chains reported below all come from one sample, sequenced in a study of read filtering for tumor transcriptome and immune sequencing. From roughly 0.4 ug of RNA, a library with molecular barcoded alpha/delta and beta/gamma adaptors was made. TCRdb re-derived calls from the reads in MiXCR, one entry per CDR3 protein. Of 120,000 or so distinct CDR3 sequences listed, 10% to 15% are singletons. The sequencing input was a population of CD138-negative cells sorted from bone marrow. The receptors come from a donor older than 35 with multiple myeloma.

This clonotype was observed many times. The rearrangement uses TRBV4-1 and TRBJ2-4, with 11 bases that match TRBD2. The CDR3 length is 19 residues. Trimming removed 4 bases from V and 3 bases from J; junction bases left unmatched: 14. The germline V gene has CDR1 MGHRA and CDR2 YSYEKL. This CDR3 reads CASSRRLAGQPHGKNIQYF. The CDR3 DNA sequence: TGCGCCAGCAGCCGCCGACTAGCGGGGCAACCCCACGGCAAAAACATTCAGTACTTC.

The chain links TRBV5-6 to TRBJ2-7; 7 bases are shared with TRBD2. The ends lost 3 bases at V and 6 bases at J; junction bases unmatched: 9. The CDR3 consists of 14 residues. Germline V lookup: CDR1 SGHDT, CDR2 YYEEEE. The CDR3 here is CASSSRGVNGEQYF. The CDR3 bases are TGTGCCAGCAGCTCCCGGGGGGTAAACGGCGAGCAGTACTTC. The whole variable domain, remainder taken from reference TRBV5-6 and TRBJ2-7, is DAGVTQSPTHLIKTRGQQVTLRCSPKSGHDTVSWYQQALGQGPQFIFQYYEEEERQRGNFPDRFSGHQFPNYSSELNVNALLLGDSALYLCASSSRGVNGEQYFGPGTRLTVT.

This clonotype was recorded at least ten times. V gene TRBV5-1 combines with J gene TRBJ2-3, with 8 bases matching TRBD2. Unmatched junction bases numbered 3, after V lost 5 bases and J lost 1 base. CDR3 length equals 14 residues. The germline gives CDR1 SGHRS, CDR2 YFSETQ. The CDR3 is CASSNSGGTDTQYF. CDR3 in DNA: TGCGCCAGCAGTAATAGCGGGGGCACAGATACGCAGTATTTT.

As to this clonotype: A much more abundant neighbour one base away suggests this may be a read error. This rearrangement joins TRBV30 to TRBJ1-1; D is possibly TRBD1 (6 bases). CDR1 and CDR2 (germline): GTSNPN, SVGIG (reference sequence). The CDR3 has 11 amino acids. Trimming cost V 4 bases and J 10 bases, with 13 bases left between them. The CDR3 DNA reads TGTGCCTGGACGGACAGAAGTCCAGCTTTCTTT. Translating gives CAWTDRSPAFF.

This clonotype came up a few times. The chain is built from TRBV5-1 and TRBJ2-1; TRBD2 is a possible D gene (5 bases). V lost 0 bases, J lost 9 bases, and 10 bases lay in between. From germline, CDR1 is SGHRS and CDR2 YFSETQ. The CDR3 is 13 residues long. The CDR3 DNA follows: TGCGCCAGCAGCTTGGTACTAGACACTGAGCAGTTCTTC. Encoded protein: CASSLVLDTEQFF.

Ten or more counts support this clonotype. The V and J genes are TRBV20-1 and TRBJ2-5; D gene ambiguous. V was trimmed by 4 bases and J by 4 bases, leaving 13 bases between them. In germline, CDR1 is DFQATT, CDR2 SNEGSKA (reference sequence). CDR3 length equals 13 residues. CDR3 residues: CSANLAALETQYF. CDR3 DNA sequence: TGCAGTGCTAATCTGGCGGCGCTAGAGACCCAGTACTTC.

This clonotype was counted many times. CDR3: CAWSRAGMNTEAFF. DNA of the CDR3: TGTGCCTGGAGTCGGGCAGGAATGAACACTGAAGCTTTCTTT. This chain links TRBV30 with TRBJ1-1; D gene ambiguous. The V end lost 2 bases, the J end lost 0 bases, and 10 bases lay between the germline ends. Germline CDR1 reads GTSNPN; CDR2 reads SVGIG (reference sequence). This CDR3 spans 14 amino acids.

This clonotype was counted at least ten times. The rearrangement uses TRBV5-1 and TRBJ1-2; TRBD1 matches at 9 bases. This CDR3 contains 15 residues. V trimming: 4 bases; J trimming: 5 bases; junction bases outside the gene matches: 9. CDR1 and CDR2 from the germline V gene are SGHRS and YFSETQ. The CDR3: CASSRDRENRYGYTF. CDR3 nucleotides: TGCGCCAGCAGCCGGGACAGGGAAAATCGATATGGCTACACCTTC.